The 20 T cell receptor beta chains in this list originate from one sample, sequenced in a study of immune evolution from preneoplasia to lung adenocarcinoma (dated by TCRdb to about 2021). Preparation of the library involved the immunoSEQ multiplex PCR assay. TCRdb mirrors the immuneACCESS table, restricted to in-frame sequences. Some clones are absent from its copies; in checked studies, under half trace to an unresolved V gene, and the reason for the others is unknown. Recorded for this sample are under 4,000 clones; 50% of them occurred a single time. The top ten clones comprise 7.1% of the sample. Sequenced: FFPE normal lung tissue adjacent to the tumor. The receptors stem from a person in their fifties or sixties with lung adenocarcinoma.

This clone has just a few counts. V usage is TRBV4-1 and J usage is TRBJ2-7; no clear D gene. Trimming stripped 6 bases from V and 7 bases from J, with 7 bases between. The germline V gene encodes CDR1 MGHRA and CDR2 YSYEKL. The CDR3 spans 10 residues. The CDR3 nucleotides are TGCGCCAGCAGTCCTTGGGAGCAGTACTTC. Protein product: CASSPWEQYF.

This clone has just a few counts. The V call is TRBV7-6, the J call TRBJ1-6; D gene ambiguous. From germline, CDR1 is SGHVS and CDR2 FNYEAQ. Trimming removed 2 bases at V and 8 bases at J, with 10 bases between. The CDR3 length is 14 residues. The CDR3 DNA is TGTGCCAGCAGCTTAACAGCGCCAGATTCACCCCTCCACTTT. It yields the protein CASSLTAPDSPLHF.

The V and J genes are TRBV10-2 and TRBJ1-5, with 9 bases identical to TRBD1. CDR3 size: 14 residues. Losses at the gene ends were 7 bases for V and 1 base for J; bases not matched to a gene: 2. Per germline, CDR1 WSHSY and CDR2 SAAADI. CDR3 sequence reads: CASTGQGSNQPQHF. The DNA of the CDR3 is TGCGCCAGCACGGGACAGGGAAGCAATCAGCCCCAGCATTTT.

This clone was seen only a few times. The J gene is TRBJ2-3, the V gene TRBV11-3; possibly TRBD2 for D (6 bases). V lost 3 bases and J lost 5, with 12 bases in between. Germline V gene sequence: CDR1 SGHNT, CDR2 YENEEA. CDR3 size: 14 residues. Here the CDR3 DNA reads TGTGCCAGCAGCTTGGCTAGCGACCAAGATACGCAGTATTTT. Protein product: CASSLASDQDTQYF. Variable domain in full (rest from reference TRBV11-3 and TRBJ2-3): EAGVVQSPRYKIIEKKQPVAFWCNPISGHNTLYWYLQNLGQGPELLIRYENEEAVDDSQLPKDRFSAERLKGVDSTLKIQPAELGDSAVYLCASSLASDQDTQYFGPGTRLTVL.

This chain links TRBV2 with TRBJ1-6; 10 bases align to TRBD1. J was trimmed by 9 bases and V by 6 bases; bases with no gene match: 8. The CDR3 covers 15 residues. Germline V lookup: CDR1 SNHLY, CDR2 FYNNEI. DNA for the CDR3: TGTGCCAGCAGAGATTACCGGGACAGGGGTTCACCCCTCCACTTT. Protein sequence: CASRDYRDRGSPLHF.

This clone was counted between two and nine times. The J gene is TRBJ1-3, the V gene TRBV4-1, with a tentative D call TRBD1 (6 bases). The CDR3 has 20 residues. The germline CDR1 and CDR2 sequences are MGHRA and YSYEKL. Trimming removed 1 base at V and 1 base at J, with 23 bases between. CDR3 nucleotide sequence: TGCGCCAGCAGCCAAGGGGGGACGATGAGGGGGGACTATTCTGGAAACACCATATATTTT. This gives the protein CASSQGGTMRGDYSGNTIYF.

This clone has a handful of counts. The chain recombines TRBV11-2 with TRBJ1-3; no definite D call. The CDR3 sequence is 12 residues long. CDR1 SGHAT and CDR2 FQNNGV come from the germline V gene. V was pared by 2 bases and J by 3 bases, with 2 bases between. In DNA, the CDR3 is TGTGCCAGCAGCTTAAATGGAAACACCATATATTTT. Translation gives CASSLNGNTIYF.

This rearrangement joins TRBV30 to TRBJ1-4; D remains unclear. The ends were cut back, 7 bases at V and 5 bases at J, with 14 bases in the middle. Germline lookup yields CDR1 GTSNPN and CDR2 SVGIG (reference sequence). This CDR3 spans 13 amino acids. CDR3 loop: CALTNSLNEKLFF. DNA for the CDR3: TGTGCCTTGACGAACTCATTGAATGAAAAACTGTTTTTT.

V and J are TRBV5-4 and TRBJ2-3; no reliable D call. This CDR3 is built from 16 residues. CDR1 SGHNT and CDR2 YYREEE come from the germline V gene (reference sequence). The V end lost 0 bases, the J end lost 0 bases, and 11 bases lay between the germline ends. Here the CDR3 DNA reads TGTGCCAGCAGCTTGGCTGGCAAATCTAGCACAGATACGCAGTATTTT. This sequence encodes CASSLAGKSSTDTQYF.

The CDR3 sequence: CASSGGTGTGNTIYF. CDR3 sequence (DNA): TGTGCCAGCAGTGGTGGGACAGGGACTGGAAACACCATATATTTT. The chain carries TRBV2 and TRBJ1-3; 9 positions agree with TRBD1. The V gene's germline CDR1 is SNHLY and CDR2 FYNNEI. After removal of 4 bases from V and 2 bases from J, the junction contained 3 bases not matched to a gene. This CDR3 region has 15 residues.

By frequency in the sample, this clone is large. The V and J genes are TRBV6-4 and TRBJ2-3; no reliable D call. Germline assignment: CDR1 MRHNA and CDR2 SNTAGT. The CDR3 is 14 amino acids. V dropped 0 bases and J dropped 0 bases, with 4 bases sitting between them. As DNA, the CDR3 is TGTGCCAGCAGTGACTCGGACAGCACAGATACGCAGTATTTT. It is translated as CASSDSDSTDTQYF.

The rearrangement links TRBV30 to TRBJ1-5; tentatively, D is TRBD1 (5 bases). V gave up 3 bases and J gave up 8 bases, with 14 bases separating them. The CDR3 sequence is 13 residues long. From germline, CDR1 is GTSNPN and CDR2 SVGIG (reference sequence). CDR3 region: CAWSRRAGEPQHF. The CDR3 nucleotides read TGTGCCTGGAGCCGGCGGGCGGGGGAGCCCCAGCATTTT.

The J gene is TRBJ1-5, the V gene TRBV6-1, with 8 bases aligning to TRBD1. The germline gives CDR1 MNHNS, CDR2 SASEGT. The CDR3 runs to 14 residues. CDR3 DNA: TGTGCTTCAGGGGGCAGGGATAGCAATCAGCCCCAGCATTTT. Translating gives CASGGRDSNQPQHF.

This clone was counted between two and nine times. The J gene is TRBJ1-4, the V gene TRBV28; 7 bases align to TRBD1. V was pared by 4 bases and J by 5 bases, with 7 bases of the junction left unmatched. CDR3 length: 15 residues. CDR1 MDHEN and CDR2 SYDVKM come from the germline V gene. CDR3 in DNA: TGTGCCAGCAGTTACGACAGGGATGGCAATGAAAAACTGTTTTTT. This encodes CASSYDRDGNEKLFF.

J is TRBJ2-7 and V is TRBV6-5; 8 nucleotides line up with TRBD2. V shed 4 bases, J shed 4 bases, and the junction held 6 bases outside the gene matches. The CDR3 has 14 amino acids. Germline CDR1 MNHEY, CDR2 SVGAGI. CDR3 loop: CASSSPSGGYEQYF. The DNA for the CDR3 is TGTGCCAGCAGTTCACCCTCGGGAGGGTACGAGCAGTACTTC.

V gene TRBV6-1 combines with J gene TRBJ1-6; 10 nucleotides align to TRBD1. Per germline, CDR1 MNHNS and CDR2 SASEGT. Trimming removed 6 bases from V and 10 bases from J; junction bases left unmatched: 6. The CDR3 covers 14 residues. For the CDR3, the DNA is TGTGCCAGCAGCTCCGACAGGGGGCTCTCACCCCTCCACTTT. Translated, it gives CASSSDRGLSPLHF.

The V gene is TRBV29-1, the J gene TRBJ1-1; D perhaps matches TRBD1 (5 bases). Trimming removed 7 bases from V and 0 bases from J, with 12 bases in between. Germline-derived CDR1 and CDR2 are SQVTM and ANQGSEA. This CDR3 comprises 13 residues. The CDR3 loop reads CSAWGLMNTEAFF. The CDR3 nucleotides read TGCAGCGCATGGGGACTTATGAACACTGAAGCTTTCTTT.

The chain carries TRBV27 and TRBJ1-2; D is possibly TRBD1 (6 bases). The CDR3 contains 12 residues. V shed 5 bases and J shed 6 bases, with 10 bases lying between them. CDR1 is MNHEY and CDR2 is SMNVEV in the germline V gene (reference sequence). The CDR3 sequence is CASSGPGDGYTF. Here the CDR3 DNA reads TGTGCCAGCAGTGGGCCAGGGGATGGCTACACCTTC.

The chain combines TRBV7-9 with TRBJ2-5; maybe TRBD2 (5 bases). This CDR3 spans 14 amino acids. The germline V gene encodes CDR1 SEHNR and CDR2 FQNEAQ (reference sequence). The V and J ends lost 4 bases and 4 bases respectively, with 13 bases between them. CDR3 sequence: CASSSLGAGETQYF. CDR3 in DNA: TGTGCCAGCAGCTCCCTTGGCGCGGGAGAGACCCAGTACTTC.

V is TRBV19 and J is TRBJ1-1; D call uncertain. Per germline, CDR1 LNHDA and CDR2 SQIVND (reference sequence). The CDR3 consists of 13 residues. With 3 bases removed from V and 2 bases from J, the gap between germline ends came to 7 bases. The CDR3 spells CASSISLNTEAFF. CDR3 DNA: TGTGCCAGTAGTATCAGTCTTAACACTGAAGCTTTCTTT.